These 29 T cell receptor beta chains came from one sample sequenced in a study of blood T cell repertoires in COVID-19. Method: immunoSEQ multiplex PCR; TCRdb's copy keeps in-frame clones and lacks some. The table has 160,000 or so clones, 70% to 90% seen once; the top ten hold about 2.5%. Sequencing used peripheral blood. The receptor set was obtained from a woman in her 70s with acute or convalescent COVID-19.

The genes are TRBV7-9 and TRBJ1-3; D ambiguous. Germline CDR1 SEHNR, CDR2 FQNEAQ (reference sequence). The CDR3 has 14 amino acids. V gave up 10 bases and J gave up 1 base, with 14 bases separating them. CDR3 coding DNA: TGTGCCACCGCCCCGGTCGGGTCTGGAAACACCATATATTTT. Amino acid sequence: CATAPVGSGNTIYF.

The CDR3 here is CASSSFRDIRTEAFF. The CDR3 nucleotides read TGTGCCAGCAGCTCATTCCGGGACATAAGGACTGAAGCTTTCTTT. The rearrangement uses TRBV7-9 and TRBJ1-1; possible D gene TRBD1, 6 bases. The CDR3 spans 15 residues. V lost 4 bases, J lost 5 bases, and 17 bases lay in between. Germline V lookup: CDR1 SEHNR, CDR2 FQNEAQ (reference sequence).

The rearrangement links TRBV30 to TRBJ1-5; possible D gene TRBD1, 6 bases. Trimming removed 2 bases at V and 6 bases at J, with 17 bases between. This CDR3 is built from 15 residues. Germline loops: CDR1 GTSNPN, CDR2 SVGIG (reference sequence). For the CDR3, the DNA is TGTGCCTGGAGTTCACCGGGACACCCTAGTCAGCCCCAGCATTTT. As protein: CAWSSPGHPSQPQHF. The whole variable domain, filled in from reference TRBV30 and TRBJ1-5, reads SQTIHQWPATLVQPVGSPLSLECTVEGTSNPNLYWYRQAAGRGLQLLFYSVGIGQISSEVPQNLSASRPQDRQFILSSKKLLLSDSGFYLCAWSSPGHPSQPQHFGDGTRLSIL.

This chain connects TRBV5-8 to TRBJ2-3, with 7 nucleotides matching TRBD2. CDR1 and CDR2 from the germline V gene are SGHTS and YDEGEE. This CDR3 comprises 15 residues. After removal of 4 bases from V and 0 bases from J, the junction contained 5 bases not matched to a gene. CDR3 nucleotide sequence: TGTGCCAGCAGCAATGGGACTACAAGCACAGATACGCAGTATTTT. It encodes CASSNGTTSTDTQYF. The entire variable domain, with the rest obtained from reference TRBV5-8 and TRBJ2-3, is as follows: EAGVTQSPTHLIKTRGQQATLRCSPISGHTSVYWYQQALGLGLQFLLWYDEGEERNRGNFPPRFSGRQFPNYSSELNVNALELEDSALYLCASSNGTTSTDTQYFGPGTRLTVL.

The rearrangement uses TRBV28 and TRBJ1-2; 9 nucleotides match TRBD1. V shed 6 bases and J 4 bases; nucleotides not matched to a gene: 9. The germline CDR1 and CDR2 sequences are MDHEN and SYDVKM. The CDR3 extends over 15 amino acids. Here the CDR3 reads CASSYDRGTVYGYTF. In nucleotides, the CDR3 is TGTGCCAGCAGCTACGACAGGGGGACTGTCTATGGCTACACCTTC.

The chain couples TRBV19 to TRBJ1-5; 11 positions agree with TRBD1. CDR1 and CDR2 (germline): LNHDA, SQIVND (reference sequence). Trimming at V came to 7 bases and at J to 7 bases, leaving 9 bases not matched to a gene. This CDR3 spans 15 amino acids. The CDR3 DNA sequence: TGTGCCAGTAACCCCGGGACAGGGGGTTGGCAGCCCCAGCATTTT. As protein: CASNPGTGGWQPQHF.

The chain links TRBV3-1 (or the pseudogene TRBV3-2) to TRBJ2-5; tentatively, D is TRBD2 (6 bases). The V gene lost 1 base and the J gene lost 7 bases, with 13 bases spanning the gap. Germline values: CDR1 LGHDT, CDR2 YNNKEL (reference sequence). The CDR3 is 14 residues long. The CDR3 DNA reads TGTGCCAGCAGCCAAGGTTTTCTAGCGACGACCCAGTACTTC. It is translated as CASSQGFLATTQYF.

V usage is TRBV19 and J usage is TRBJ2-2; the match to TRBD1 covers 8 bases. The germline V gene has CDR1 LNHDA and CDR2 SQIVND (reference sequence). Germline trimming cut 6 bases from V and 5 bases from J; bases unmatched to any gene: 11. The CDR3 has 16 amino acids. CDR3 DNA: TGTGCCAGTAGCACCGCCGGGACAGGCGGGACCGGGGAGCTGTTTTTT. Translated: CASSTAGTGGTGELFF.

The chain combines TRBV15 with TRBJ1-1; D not certain. The CDR3 length is 14 residues. The germline gives CDR1 LNHNV, CDR2 YYDKDF (reference sequence). Trimming removed 3 bases from V and 3 bases from J, with 11 bases in between. CDR3 sequence: CATSSRKWYTEAFF. The CDR3 nucleotides are TGTGCCACCAGCAGCAGAAAATGGTACACTGAAGCTTTCTTT. The complete variable domain, with remaining parts taken from reference TRBV15 and TRBJ1-1, reads DAMVIQNPRYQVTQFGKPVTLSCSQTLNHNVMYWYQQKSSQAPKLLFHYYDKDFNNEADTPDNFQSRRPNTSFCFLDIRSPGLGDTAMYLCATSSRKWYTEAFFGQGTRLTVV.

This rearrangement joins TRBV25-1 to TRBJ1-2, with TRBD1 as a possible D gene (5 bases). The CDR3 is 15 amino acids. The V gene's germline CDR1 is MGHDK and CDR2 SYGVNS. The ends were cut back, 4 bases at V and 4 bases at J, with 16 bases in the middle. CDR3 region: CASSGDSGVFYGYTF. The CDR3 DNA is TGTGCCAGCAGTGGTGACTCGGGGGTATTCTATGGCTACACCTTC.

The CDR3 region has the DNA TGTGCCAGCAGCCAAGATCTAACTGGCCAAGAGACCCAGTACTTC. It codes for CASSQDLTGQETQYF. The chain links TRBV3-1 (or the pseudogene TRBV3-2) to TRBJ2-5; D unclear. This CDR3 region has 15 residues. Germline CDR1 is LGHDT and CDR2 is YNNKEL (reference sequence). V lost 0 bases and J 1 base, leaving 9 bases between the germline ends.

The chain uses TRBV7-8 and TRBJ1-1; tentative D call: TRBD1 (6 bases). The V end lost 1 base, the J end lost 4 bases, and 13 bases lay between the germline ends. There are 15 residues in the CDR3. CDR1 and CDR2 (germline): SGHVS, FQNEAQ. DNA of the CDR3: TGTGCCAGCAGCTTAGACAGGGCTTTCGGCACTGAAGCTTTCTTT. Its translation is CASSLDRAFGTEAFF.

This clone was observed once. The genes are TRBV7-9 and TRBJ1-2; 7 positions agree with TRBD1. Germline V gives CDR1 SEHNR, CDR2 FQNEAQ (reference sequence). There are 14 residues in the CDR3. With 6 bases clipped from V and 2 bases from J, the junction kept 6 bases outside the gene matches. The CDR3 DNA reads TGTGCCAGCAGGGGGTCAGGGGGAAACTATGGCTACACCTTC. Translation: CASRGSGGNYGYTF.

This sequence joins TRBV4-3 and TRBJ1-2; D call uncertain. Germline values: CDR1 LGHNA, CDR2 YSLEER. CDR3 length: 17 residues. Trimming removed 0 bases from V and 4 bases from J, with 18 bases in between. CDR3 sequence reads: CASSQDVSEEVSYGYTF. In nucleotides, the CDR3 is TGCGCCAGCAGCCAAGACGTCAGCGAGGAGGTGTCCTATGGCTACACCTTC.

The chain joins TRBV11-2 to TRBJ2-5, with D possibly being TRBD2 (5 bases). V was pared by 5 bases and J by 4 bases, with 23 bases between. The CDR3 consists of 17 residues. The germline CDR1 and CDR2 sequences are SGHAT and FQNNGV. In nucleotides, the CDR3 is TGTGCCAGCAGCGAACCCTTCGGGGATACGGCGGTAGAGACCCAGTACTTC. It specifies CASSEPFGDTAVETQYF.

The V call is TRBV19, the J call TRBJ1-1; D perhaps matches TRBD1 (5 bases). V was clipped by 7 bases and J by 0 bases, with 18 bases between them. The germline V gene encodes CDR1 LNHDA and CDR2 SQIVND (reference sequence). CDR3 length equals 16 residues. DNA for the CDR3: TGTGCCAGTACTCTAGTGGGGGGAAGGATGAACACTGAAGCTTTCTTT. Its protein is CASTLVGGRMNTEAFF.

The chain couples TRBV27 to TRBJ2-5; TRBD1 is a possible D gene (5 bases). The CDR3 runs to 14 residues. With 1 base removed from V and 2 bases from J, the gap between germline ends came to 8 bases. CDR1 MNHEY and CDR2 SMNVEV come from the germline V gene (reference sequence). CDR3 in amino acids: CASSLLGDQETQYF. The CDR3 DNA reads as TGTGCCAGCAGTTTATTAGGGGATCAAGAGACCCAGTACTTC.

The chain carries TRBV18 and TRBJ1-2; D uncertain. Germline V lookup: CDR1 KGHSH, CDR2 LQKENI. Trimming stripped 3 bases from V and 5 bases from J, with 16 bases between. The CDR3 is made up of 15 amino acids. CDR3 DNA: TGTGCCAGCTCACCTTGGATGCCTACGGGATATGGCTACACCTTC. Its translation is CASSPWMPTGYGYTF.

The chain recombines TRBV7-8 with TRBJ1-2, with TRBD1 as a possible D gene (6 bases). V lost 1 base, J lost 4 bases, and 10 bases lay in between. CDR3 length: 14 amino acids. In germline, CDR1 is SGHVS, CDR2 FQNEAQ. The CDR3 reads CASSLEGVGYGYTF. CDR3 bases: TGTGCCAGCAGCTTAGAGGGGGTCGGCTATGGCTACACCTTC.

The CDR3 DNA reads as TGTGCCTGGAGATTCCGGGGGGGACTAGAGCAAGATACGCAGTATTTT. Translation: CAWRFRGGLEQDTQYF. V and J are TRBV30 and TRBJ2-3; 8 bases line up with TRBD2. The CDR3 covers 16 residues. J lost 5 bases, V lost 3 bases, and 13 bases had no gene match. Per the germline V gene, CDR1 is GTSNPN and CDR2 is SVGIG (reference sequence). Together with reference TRBV30 and TRBJ2-3, the CDR3 gives the full variable domain: SQTIHQWPATLVQPVGSPLSLECTVEGTSNPNLYWYRQAAGRGLQLLFYSVGIGQISSEVPQNLSASRPQDRQFILSSKKLLLSDSGFYLCAWRFRGGLEQDTQYFGPGTRLTVL.

The rearrangement links TRBV6-5 to TRBJ2-7; TRBD1 matches 8 bases. Germline V gene sequence: CDR1 MNHEY, CDR2 SVGAGI. This CDR3 contains 14 residues. V shed 5 bases, J shed 9 bases, and the junction held 12 bases outside the gene matches. CDR3 residues: CASSSRQGPTWQYV. The CDR3 nucleotides are TGTGCCAGCAGTAGCCGACAGGGGCCCACGTGGCAGTACGTC.

The genes are TRBV15 and TRBJ2-3; D remains unclear. V shed 0 bases and J shed 0 bases, with 10 bases lying between them. The CDR3 spans 16 residues. In germline, CDR1 is LNHNV, CDR2 YYDKDF (reference sequence). CDR3 sequence (DNA): TGTGCCACCAGCAGAGATCTGTCGGTTAGCACAGATACGCAGTATTTT. Its protein product is CATSRDLSVSTDTQYF.

The DNA for the CDR3 is TGCGCCAGCAGCCAGGGGACTCCGAGTAATTCACCCCTCCACTTT. It translates to CASSQGTPSNSPLHF. The J gene is TRBJ1-6, the V gene TRBV4-1; maybe TRBD1 (5 bases). V dropped 3 bases and J dropped 6 bases, with 12 bases sitting between them. Germline lookup yields CDR1 MGHRA and CDR2 YSYEKL. The CDR3 length is 15 residues.

V gene TRBV10-1 combines with J gene TRBJ2-2; 12 positions agree with TRBD2. The germline CDR1 and CDR2 sequences are WNHNN and SYGVQD (reference sequence). CDR3 length: 15 amino acids. Trimming at V came to 9 bases and at J to 6 bases, leaving 8 bases not matched to a gene. CDR3 protein: CARNPGTSGPGELFF. The CDR3 nucleotides read TGCGCCAGAAACCCCGGGACTAGCGGGCCCGGGGAGCTGTTTTTT.

The rearrangement links TRBV5-6 to TRBJ1-6; D unresolved. Trimming pared 9 bases from V and 7 bases from J, leaving 11 bases between. CDR3 size: 12 residues. Germline CDR1 reads SGHDT; CDR2 reads YYEEEE. The CDR3 DNA reads as TGTGCCAAGTTTGGGCTGAATTCACCCCTCCACTTT. Its translation is CAKFGLNSPLHF. Together with reference TRBV5-6 and TRBJ1-6, the CDR3 gives the full variable domain: DAGVTQSPTHLIKTRGQQVTLRCSPKSGHDTVSWYQQALGQGPQFIFQYYEEEERQRGNFPDRFSGHQFPNYSSELNVNALLLGDSALYLCAKFGLNSPLHFGNGTRLTVT.

The chain links TRBV7-8 to TRBJ1-5; D perhaps matches TRBD1 (6 bases). The CDR3 is 15 residues long. Trimming removed 5 bases from V and 5 bases from J, with 16 bases in between. Germline V gene data show CDR1 as SGHVS and CDR2 as FQNEAQ. CDR3 DNA: TGTGCCAGCAGCCGCAGGGAGGGGGAATATCAGCCCCAGCATTTT. Translation: CASSRREGEYQPQHF.

The V call is TRBV6-5, the J call TRBJ1-4; a weak D match, TRBD1 (5 bases). Germline CDR1 and CDR2: MNHEY and SVGAGI. There are 13 residues in the CDR3. With 2 bases removed from V and 11 bases from J, the gap between germline ends came to 12 bases. The CDR3 protein is CASSYERGTKLFF. For the CDR3, the DNA is TGTGCCAGCAGTTACGAAAGGGGAACCAAACTGTTTTTT.

V and J are TRBV2 and TRBJ1-2, with TRBD1 as a possible D gene (5 bases). CDR1 and CDR2 from the germline V gene are SNHLY and FYNNEI. The CDR3 has 12 amino acids. V dropped 8 bases and J dropped 4 bases, with 11 bases sitting between them. DNA for the CDR3: TGTGCCAGCTCCTTGGACACCTATGGCTACACCTTC. Translation gives CASSLDTYGYTF.

The chain couples TRBV6-5 to TRBJ1-1; a weak D match, TRBD1 (5 bases). Germline V gene lookup returns CDR1 MNHEY and CDR2 SVGAGI. The CDR3 extends over 14 amino acids. The ends were cut back, 3 bases at V and 1 base at J, with 9 bases in the middle. The chain's CDR3 is CASSYRGRNTEAFF. The CDR3 region has the DNA TGTGCCAGCAGTTATAGGGGTAGGAACACTGAAGCTTTCTTT.